The sequence of this TCR beta chain was determined in a study of regulatory T cells in long-lasting Graves disease. Arm-PCR of CDR3 regions with iRepertoire HTBI primers generated TCR beta libraries. TCRdb passed the multiplex PCR reads through MiXCR, listing each CDR3 protein once. The table shows around 470,000 distinct CDR3 sequences, with 14% occurring only once. The time point here: newly diagnosed GD, antithyroid drugs for less than 3 months. Extracted RNA from PBMCs served as the source of the TCR library. This clonotype occurred many times. The data were also submitted as part of a second study, on T cells in Graves' hyperthyroidism and ophthalmopathy.

The clonotype originates from a woman in her forties or fifties with Graves disease. Specimen: peripheral blood mononuclear cells (PBMCs), collected at new diagnosis, from a patient treated with antithyroid drugs.

The CDR3 here is CASSLTGLAGGPSYEQYF. In DNA form, the CDR3 reads TGCGCCAGCAGCTTGACGGGACTAGCGGGAGGGCCGTCCTACGAGCAGTACTTC. The gene calls are TRBV5-1 and TRBJ2-7; 16 bases fit TRBD2. The V gene end was trimmed by 1 base and the J gene end by 1 base; junction bases not matched to a gene: 5. Germline values: CDR1 SGHRS, CDR2 YFSETQ. This CDR3 is 18 amino acids long.